The T cell receptor (beta chain) under discussion was sequenced for a study of cytomegalovirus exposure and HLA in healthy donors. A word on this clone: As yet, its antigen is unknown.

The PCR ran on 60 Vbeta and 13 Jbeta primers. Using immunoSEQ multiplex PCR, the repertoire was profiled, and TCRdb retains in-frame clones only, with some absent. The sample lists around 140,000 clones; over 65% were seen once. Study results and caveats: Upon later analysis, HLA-associated TCR beta chains proved more clonally expanded than other, equally common chains.

The germline gives CDR1 GTSNPN, CDR2 SVGIG (reference sequence). Trimming cost V 2 bases and J 6 bases; bases outside gene matches: 2. The CDR3 is 15 residues long. The donors were healthy bone marrow donors. Sequenced sample: PBMCs. The receptor was derived from a female donor in good health and CMV-seronegative. This sequence joins TRBV30 and TRBJ2-2; 14 bases line up with TRBD2. CDR3 DNA sequence: TGTGCCTGGAGTACGGGACTAGCGGGGGCCGGGGAGCTGTTTTTT. It translates to CAWSTGLAGAGELFF.